Listed below are T cell receptor beta chains from one sample, sequenced in a study of glioma-infiltrating T cells after dendritic cell vaccination. Data came from immunoSEQ multiplex PCR; TCRdb stores just in-frame clones and leaves some out. Of 9,500 to 12,000 clones listed, 81% were seen once; the top ten hold about 41%. The sequencing here drew on blood, taken after dendritic cell vaccination. The receptors derive from a human donor with glioblastoma. Each CDR3 is given without its conserved first and last residue.

J,length,V,CDR3
TRBJ1-1,10,TRBV30,AWSPAWTEAF
TRBJ1-5,14,TRBV5-5,ASSLYTESSNQPQH
TRBJ2-3,13,TRBV19,ASSGLAVLTDTQY
TRBJ2-5,15,TRBV5-4,ASSAGISGRPGETQY
TRBJ2-2,14,TRBV5-4,ASSLVKGAVPGELF
TRBJ1-2,14,TRBV7-2,ASSFWGGTANYGYT
TRBJ1-2,11,TRBV28,ASSSITQGFYT
TRBJ2-7,12,TRBV5-6,ASSYGQSTYEQY
TRBJ2-1,13,TRBV7-2,ASSLRRDPYNEQF
TRBJ2-5,12,TRBV4-2,ASSPREASETQY